Below, 28 T cell receptor beta chains from the same sample are listed, as sequenced in a study of naive and memory T cell subsets. Two oligonucleotides, mixed equimolar, formed the beta constant-region primer covering TRBC1 and TRBC2. Via MiXCR, TCRdb re-called the UMI-ligation and nested PCR reads, giving one row per CDR3 protein. The sample lists 140,000 to 150,000 distinct CDR3 sequences; over 15% were seen once. Sequenced material: naive CD4+ T cells from blood. These receptors all stem from a human donor in good health.

This clonotype was seen many times. The rearrangement uses TRBV10-3 and TRBJ2-5, with TRBD2 matching 10 bases. The germline V gene has CDR1 ENHRY and CDR2 SYGVKD. The CDR3 loop spans 15 amino acids. After removal of 10 bases from V and 1 base from J, the junction contained 9 bases not matched to a gene. The CDR3 DNA sequence: TGTGCCACCCAGGAGCGGGAGGGCGGCCAAGAGACCCAGTACTTC. Translation gives CATQEREGGQETQYF.

This clonotype showed up just a few times. V gene TRBV5-1 combines with J gene TRBJ2-1, with TRBD2 matching over 11 bases. The germline V gene has CDR1 SGHRS and CDR2 YFSETQ. The CDR3 is 15 amino acids. V lost 4 bases, J lost 4 bases, and 4 bases stayed unmatched. This chain's CDR3 is CASSPTSGEYNEQFF. The CDR3 DNA follows: TGCGCCAGCAGCCCGACTAGCGGGGAATACAATGAGCAGTTCTTC.

V usage is TRBV5-1 and J usage is TRBJ2-5; 8 bases match TRBD1. V shed 4 bases and J 4 bases; nucleotides not matched to a gene: 12. Germline V gives CDR1 SGHRS, CDR2 YFSETQ. The length of the CDR3 is 16 residues. CDR3: CASSEGYRGERETQYF. The CDR3 DNA sequence: TGCGCCAGCAGCGAGGGATACAGGGGGGAGAGAGAGACCCAGTACTTC.

A few counts support this clonotype. The chain employs TRBV20-1 and TRBJ2-4; D is uncertain. The V gene's germline CDR1 is DFQATT and CDR2 SNEGSKA (reference sequence). The CDR3 sequence is 13 residues long. The ends were cut back, 3 bases at V and 3 bases at J, with 9 bases in the middle. The DNA of the CDR3 is TGCAGTGCTAGGGACGGATACAAAAACATTCAGTACTTC. Its protein is CSARDGYKNIQYF.

The chain couples TRBV3-1 to TRBJ2-5; TRBD2 aligns across 13 bases. Germline V gives CDR1 LGHDT, CDR2 YNNKEL (reference sequence). With V trimmed by 3 bases and J by 6 bases, 10 bases remained unmatched. This CDR3 region has 17 residues. CDR3 bases: TGTGCCAGCAGCCATTATCCCGGGACTAGCGGGATGAAGACCCAGTACTTC. Translation: CASSHYPGTSGMKTQYF.

The chain links TRBV10-3 to TRBJ2-7; tentatively, D is TRBD1 or TRBD2 (5 bases each). The CDR3 sequence is 14 residues long. The germline V gene encodes CDR1 ENHRY and CDR2 SYGVKD. Trimming removed 6 bases from V and 1 base from J, with 13 bases in between. For the CDR3, the DNA is TGTGCCATCAGCGCAGGGACCGGTTCCTACGAGCAGTACTTC. Protein: CAISAGTGSYEQYF.

This clonotype was seen a handful of times. The chain is built from TRBV2 and TRBJ2-6; tentative D call: TRBD1 (5 bases). The CDR3 covers 17 residues. Looked up from germline, CDR1 is SNHLY and CDR2 is FYNNEI. Trimming removed 6 bases at V and 0 bases at J, with 15 bases between. The CDR3 region is CASSPTVRRSGANVLTF. DNA for the CDR3: TGTGCCAGCAGCCCGACAGTTCGTCGCTCTGGGGCCAACGTCCTGACTTTC. Supplemented by reference TRBV2 and TRBJ2-6, the full variable domain reads EPEVTQTPSHQVTQMGQEVILRCVPISNHLYFYWYRQILGQKVEFLVSFYNNEISEKSEIFDDQFSVERPDGSNFTLKIRSTKLEDSAMYFCASSPTVRRSGANVLTFGAGSRLTVL.

In this sample, this clonotype turned up a few times. The V call is TRBV12-3 or TRBV12-4, the J call TRBJ1-2, with 7 bases that match TRBD1. V trimming: 8 bases; J trimming: 8 bases; junction bases outside the gene matches: 11. This CDR3 has 13 amino acids. The DNA of the CDR3 is TGTGCCAGCCGTCCGGGACAGCGCTGGGGCTACACCTTC. Amino acids: CASRPGQRWGYTF.

CDR3 nucleotides: TGTGCCAGCAGCCAAGGACCCCAAAGCAGTTATGAGCAGTTCTTC. Translated: CASSQGPQSSYEQFF. The gene calls are TRBV3-1 and TRBJ2-1; D unclear. V was cut by 1 base and J by 8 bases, with 15 bases left in between. The CDR3 has 15 residues. Germline CDR1 is LGHDT and CDR2 is YNNKEL (reference sequence).

The chain is built from TRBV10-3 and TRBJ2-7; 8 bases fit TRBD1. The CDR3 has 15 residues. Germline trimming cut 3 bases from V and 4 bases from J; bases unmatched to any gene: 8. Per the germline V gene, CDR1 is ENHRY and CDR2 is SYGVKD. CDR3 sequence (DNA): TGTGCCATCAGTGACCAGGGGGCCCGATTTTACGAGCAGTACTTC. Its protein is CAISDQGARFYEQYF.

The table lists this clonotype with a few counts. V and J are TRBV5-4 and TRBJ1-6; the D is unclear. Trimming took 0 bases from V and 9 from J, leaving 16 bases between them. Germline CDR1 and CDR2: SGHNT and YYREEE (reference sequence). CDR3 length: 16 residues. The CDR3 protein is CASSLEDPGSFSPLHF. CDR3 coding DNA: TGTGCCAGCAGCTTGGAAGATCCAGGCAGCTTTTCACCCCTCCACTTT.

This chain uses TRBV10-3 with TRBJ2-7; 12 bases are a match to TRBD1. The CDR3 loop spans 13 amino acids. With 10 bases clipped from V and 5 bases from J, the junction kept 6 bases outside the gene matches. The germline gives CDR1 ENHRY, CDR2 SYGVKD. CDR3 sequence (DNA): TGTGCCACAACCGGGACAGGGGGCGACGAGCAGTACTTC. Its protein product is CATTGTGGDEQYF.

This clonotype has a count of ten or more. This sequence joins TRBV4-1 and TRBJ2-5, with unresolved D. This CDR3 has 15 amino acids. The germline CDR1 and CDR2 sequences are MGHRA and YSYEKL. V was trimmed by 0 bases and J by 2 bases, leaving 10 bases between them. The CDR3 DNA reads as TGCGCCAGCAGCCAAGACGAGGTGCGGCAAGAGACCCAGTACTTC. Amino acids: CASSQDEVRQETQYF.

This sequence joins TRBV6-1 and TRBJ2-2; D unclear. V lost 6 bases to trimming and J lost 10 bases, with 15 bases between them. This CDR3 spans 13 amino acids. The V gene's germline CDR1 is MNHNS and CDR2 SASEGT. Written as DNA, the CDR3 is TGTGCCAGCAGCCATAATTCCGCTACGGAGCTGTTTTTT. It codes for CASSHNSATELFF.

Only a few counts were recorded for this clonotype. The rearrangement joins TRBV14 to TRBJ2-2, with D maybe TRBD2 (6 bases). CDR3 length: 13 residues. Germline CDR1 and CDR2: SGHDN and FVKESK. Trimming removed 1 base at V and 11 bases at J, with 11 bases between. In DNA form, the CDR3 reads TGTGCCAGCAGCCAAGTGTGGGGGACTGAGCTGTTTTTT. Its translation is CASSQVWGTELFF.

The sample holds a few counts of this clonotype. Here the CDR3 reads CASSLVRWAGIRTDTQYF. Here the CDR3 DNA reads TGTGCCAGCAGCTTAGTACGATGGGCGGGTATACGCACAGATACGCAGTATTTT. This sequence joins TRBV7-9 and TRBJ2-3, with a possible D match to TRBD2 (5 bases). The CDR3 length is 18 residues. CDR1 and CDR2 from the germline V gene are SEHNR and FQNEAQ (reference sequence). V was pared by 1 base and J by 1 base, with 18 bases between.

This clonotype was found a few times. This chain links TRBV7-9 with TRBJ2-2, with 7 positions matching TRBD2. Germline V lookup: CDR1 SEHNR, CDR2 FQNEAQ (reference sequence). Unmatched junction bases numbered 9, after V lost 7 bases and J lost 4 bases. The length of the CDR3 is 15 residues. As DNA, the CDR3 is TGTGCCAGCATCAAAGCGCCGGGAGGCACCGGGGAGCTGTTTTTT. This sequence encodes CASIKAPGGTGELFF.

Only a few counts were recorded for this clonotype. V is TRBV7-2 and J is TRBJ2-7; D not resolved. V was trimmed by 0 bases and J by 4 bases, leaving 7 bases between them. Germline CDR1 and CDR2: SGHTA and FQGNSA. The CDR3 sequence is 13 residues long. The DNA for the CDR3 is TGTGCCAGCAGCTTAGCTTCCAGGTACGAGCAGTACTTC. Translation: CASSLASRYEQYF.

The chain has TRBV10-3 and TRBJ2-3; no firm D call. Trimming took off 0 bases at V and 2 bases at J, with 3 bases between the two ends. This CDR3 spans 13 amino acids. CDR1 ENHRY and CDR2 SYGVKD come from the germline V gene. CDR3 amino acids: CAISESHTDTQYF. The CDR3 DNA is TGTGCCATCAGTGAGTCGCACACAGATACGCAGTATTTT.

This clonotype has just a few counts. The CDR3 DNA reads as TGTGCCAGCAGGTTACAAGAAAATTCACCCCTCCACTTT. Protein sequence: CASRLQENSPLHF. V is TRBV3-1 and J is TRBJ1-6; no clear D gene. This CDR3 is 13 amino acids long. Germline CDR1 is LGHDT and CDR2 is YNNKEL (reference sequence). Trimming pared 6 bases from V and 7 bases from J, leaving 10 bases between.

The rearrangement joins TRBV4-1 to TRBJ1-5, with 7 positions matching TRBD1. The CDR3 loop spans 16 amino acids. The trim removed 5 bases at V and 0 bases at J, leaving 7 bases unmatched. The germline gives CDR1 MGHRA, CDR2 YSYEKL. CDR3 coding DNA: TGCGCCAGCAGCGGCGGGACAGTCAATAGCAATCAGCCCCAGCATTTT. Protein: CASSGGTVNSNQPQHF.

This clonotype was detected a few times. The chain has TRBV5-1 and TRBJ2-5; maybe TRBD2 (7 bases). V dropped 0 bases and J dropped 4 bases, with 16 bases sitting between them. In germline, CDR1 is SGHRS, CDR2 YFSETQ. The CDR3 extends over 16 amino acids. CDR3 residues: CASSLARFGGLETQYF. Written as DNA, the CDR3 is TGCGCCAGCAGCTTGGCCAGGTTCGGGGGGCTAGAGACCCAGTACTTC.

The chain combines TRBV7-9 with TRBJ2-2, with a tentative D call TRBD1 (6 bases). There are 14 residues in the CDR3. With 7 bases removed from V and 2 bases from J, the gap between germline ends came to 11 bases. Germline V lookup: CDR1 SEHNR, CDR2 FQNEAQ (reference sequence). CDR3 sequence: CASTQDSNTGELFF. The CDR3 region has the DNA TGTGCCAGCACCCAGGACAGCAACACCGGGGAGCTGTTTTTT.

The rearrangement joins TRBV6-1 to TRBJ1-1; D not certain. The germline gives CDR1 MNHNS, CDR2 SASEGT. This CDR3 has 15 amino acids. Trimming removed 5 bases from V and 0 bases from J, with 13 bases in between. Here the CDR3 reads CASSRIDSMNTEAFF. In DNA, the CDR3 is TGTGCCAGCAGTCGGATAGATTCCATGAACACTGAAGCTTTCTTT.

The sample holds a few counts of this clonotype. CDR3 region: CASSRKLKETQYF. CDR3 sequence (DNA): TGTGCCAGCAGCCGAAAGCTGAAAGAGACCCAGTACTTC. V is TRBV27 and J is TRBJ2-5; no reliable D call. The V and J ends lost 6 bases and 3 bases respectively, with 11 bases between them. CDR3 size: 13 residues. From germline, CDR1 is MNHEY and CDR2 SMNVEV (reference sequence).

J is TRBJ1-2 and V is TRBV4-1; TRBD1 is a possible D gene (5 bases). V gave up 3 bases and J gave up 4 bases, with 12 bases separating them. The CDR3 contains 14 residues. Germline V CDR1 and CDR2: MGHRA, YSYEKL. CDR3: CASSQGQGPYGYTF. CDR3 sequence (DNA): TGCGCCAGCAGCCAGGGCCAGGGTCCCTATGGCTACACCTTC.

The V call is TRBV20-1, the J call TRBJ2-7, with 7 bases aligning to TRBD2. CDR1 is DFQATT, CDR2 SNEGSKA, per germline (reference sequence). The CDR3 consists of 12 residues. Germline trimming cut 6 bases from V and 0 bases from J; bases unmatched to any gene: 2. CDR3: CSAPSGSYEQYF. The DNA for the CDR3 is TGCAGTGCCCCTAGCGGCTCCTACGAGCAGTACTTC.

This sequence joins TRBV10-3 and TRBJ2-5; D is ambiguous. CDR3 length: 12 amino acids. CDR1 and CDR2 (germline): ENHRY, SYGVKD. V was cut by 2 bases and J by 5 bases, with 6 bases left in between. The CDR3 sequence is CAISETWETQYF. The CDR3 DNA reads TGTGCCATCAGTGAGACATGGGAGACCCAGTACTTC.